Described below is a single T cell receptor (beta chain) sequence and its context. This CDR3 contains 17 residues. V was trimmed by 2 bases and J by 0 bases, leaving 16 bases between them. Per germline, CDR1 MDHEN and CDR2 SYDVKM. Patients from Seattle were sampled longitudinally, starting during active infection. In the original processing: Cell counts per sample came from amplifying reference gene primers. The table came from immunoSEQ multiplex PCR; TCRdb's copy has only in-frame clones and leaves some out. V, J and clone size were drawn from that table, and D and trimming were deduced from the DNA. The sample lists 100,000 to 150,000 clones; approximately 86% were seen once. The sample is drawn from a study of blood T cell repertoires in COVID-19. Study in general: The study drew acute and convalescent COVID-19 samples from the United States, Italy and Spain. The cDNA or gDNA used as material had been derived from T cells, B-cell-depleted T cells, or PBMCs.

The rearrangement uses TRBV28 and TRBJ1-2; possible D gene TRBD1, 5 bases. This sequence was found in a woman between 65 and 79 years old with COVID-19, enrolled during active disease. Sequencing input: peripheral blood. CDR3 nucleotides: TGTGCCAGCAGTTTAGTCTCAAGGGGCCGTTCTAACTATGGCTACACCTTC. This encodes CASSLVSRGRSNYGYTF.